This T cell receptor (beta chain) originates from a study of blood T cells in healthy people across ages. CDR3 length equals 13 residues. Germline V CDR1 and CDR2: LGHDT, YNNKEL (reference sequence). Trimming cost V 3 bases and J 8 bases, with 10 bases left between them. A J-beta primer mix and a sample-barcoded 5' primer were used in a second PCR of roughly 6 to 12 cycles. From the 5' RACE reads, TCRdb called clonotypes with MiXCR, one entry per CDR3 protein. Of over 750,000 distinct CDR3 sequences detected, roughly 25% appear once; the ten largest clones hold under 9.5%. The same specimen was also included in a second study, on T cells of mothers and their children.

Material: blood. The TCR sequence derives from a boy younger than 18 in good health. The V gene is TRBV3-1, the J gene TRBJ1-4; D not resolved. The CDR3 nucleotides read TGTGCCAGCAGCCACACGCCGGAAGAAAAACTGTTTTTT. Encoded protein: CASSHTPEEKLFF.